This passage covers 22 T cell receptor beta chains from one sample sequenced in a study of CD4 T cells in relation to SARS-CoV-2 and coronaviruses. TCRdb's copy holds only in-frame clones and misses some; the assay was immunoSEQ multiplex PCR. The sample includes 20,000 to 25,000 clones, just under 70% of them seen just once. Unexposed donor CD4+ T cells date from about 2011-2019, before the COVID-19 pandemic. Isolation of CD4+ T cells took place after around 11 days in culture. For these receptors, no antigen is known. The sequenced material came from CD4+ T cells from PBMCs, cultured in vitro. These receptors originate from a human donor in good health.

The chain employs TRBV18 and TRBJ1-2; the match to TRBD1 covers 10 bases. J was trimmed by 8 bases and V by 3 bases; bases with no gene match: 6. CDR3 length equals 14 residues. CDR1 and CDR2 from the germline V gene are KGHSH and LQKENI. CDR3 nucleotide sequence: TGTGCCAGCTCACCCGGGACAGGGGATAGAGGCTACACCTTC. Amino acid sequence: CASSPGTGDRGYTF. The whole variable domain, remainder taken from reference TRBV18 and TRBJ1-2, is NAGVMQNPRHLVRRRGQEARLRCSPMKGHSHVYWYRQLPEEGLKFMVYLQKENIIDESGMPKERFSAEFPKEGPSILRIQQVVRGDSAAYFCASSPGTGDRGYTFGSGTRLTVV.

This clone is labeled as large (0.1 to 1%). The V call is TRBV7-8, the J call TRBJ1-2; no clear D gene. Looked up from germline, CDR1 is SGHVS and CDR2 is FQNEAQ. CDR3 size: 14 residues. The V end lost 5 bases, the J end lost 3 bases, and 13 bases lay between the germline ends. Here the CDR3 reads CASSPREGDYGYTF. In DNA, the CDR3 is TGTGCCAGCAGCCCCCGGGAGGGCGACTATGGCTACACCTTC.

This chain uses TRBV19 with TRBJ1-1; D remains unclear. The V and J ends lost 3 bases and 1 base respectively, with 6 bases between them. The CDR3 is 13 amino acids. Germline CDR1 LNHDA, CDR2 SQIVND (reference sequence). This CDR3 is CASSIPPNTEAFF. The CDR3 DNA follows: TGTGCCAGTAGTATCCCCCCGAACACTGAAGCTTTCTTT.

This chain connects TRBV5-1 to TRBJ1-1; TRBD1 aligns across 7 bases. Germline V lookup: CDR1 SGHRS, CDR2 YFSETQ. The CDR3 contains 12 residues. Trimming cost V 3 bases and J 7 bases; bases outside gene matches: 3. The CDR3 DNA reads TGCGCCAGCAGCTCTAGGACAGGTGAAGCTTTCTTT. The encoded protein is CASSSRTGEAFF. Combining the CDR3 with reference TRBV5-1 and TRBJ1-1 gives the whole variable domain KAGVTQTPRYLIKTRGQQVTLSCSPISGHRSVSWYQQTPGQGLQFLFEYFSETQRNKGNFPGRFSGRQFSNSRSEMNVSTLELGDSALYLCASSSRTGEAFFGQGTRLTVV.

This rearrangement joins TRBV30 to TRBJ1-4, with a possible D match to TRBD1 (6 bases). The length of the CDR3 is 14 residues. In germline, CDR1 is GTSNPN, CDR2 SVGIG (reference sequence). With 5 bases removed from V and 3 bases from J, the gap between germline ends came to 13 bases. The CDR3 DNA follows: TGTGCCTGGGGTATCCAGGGGTCTAATGAAAAACTGTTTTTT. This encodes CAWGIQGSNEKLFF.

This clone was found a few times. V is TRBV7-7 and J is TRBJ2-7, with 10 bases identical to TRBD1. Germline trimming cut 1 base from V and 7 bases from J; bases unmatched to any gene: 10. This CDR3 has 16 residues. CDR1 is SSHAT and CDR2 is FNYEAQ in the germline V gene (reference sequence). Here the CDR3 DNA reads TGTGCCAGCAGCTTAGGTATAGGGACAGGGGCCCGGGAGCAGTACTTC. Its translation is CASSLGIGTGAREQYF. The full variable domain, its missing parts supplied by reference TRBV7-7 and TRBJ2-7, is GAGVSQSPRYKVTKRGQDVTLRCDPISSHATLYWYQQALGQGPEFLTYFNYEAQPDKSGLPSDRFSAERPEGSISTLTIQRTEQRDSAMYRCASSLGIGTGAREQYFGPGTRLTVT.

This chain links TRBV6-5 with TRBJ2-2; D remains unclear. This CDR3 is 13 amino acids long. CDR1 is MNHEY and CDR2 is SVGAGI in the germline V gene. V lost 6 bases and J lost 7, with 12 bases in between. The CDR3 sequence: CASSAPGYGELFF. The CDR3 DNA reads as TGTGCCAGCAGCGCCCCGGGTTACGGGGAGCTGTTTTTT.

This clone was counted a few times. This sequence joins TRBV18 and TRBJ1-6; no clear D. V lost 1 base, J lost 9 bases, and 4 bases lay in between. The CDR3 length is 12 residues. CDR1 and CDR2 (germline): KGHSH, LQKENI. The CDR3 DNA sequence: TGTGCCAGCTCACCACAGGGTTCACCCCTCCACTTT. Its translation: CASSPQGSPLHF.

The rearrangement joins TRBV11-2 to TRBJ2-4, with 13 bases that match TRBD2. The CDR3 loop spans 15 amino acids. J gave up 6 bases and V 5 bases, and 4 bases lay outside the gene matches. Germline CDR1 SGHAT, CDR2 FQNNGV. In DNA form, the CDR3 reads TGTGCCAGCAGCCCCGGGACTAGCGGGGCAAACATTCAGTACTTC. Protein product: CASSPGTSGANIQYF.

This rearrangement joins TRBV4-3 to TRBJ1-2, with 10 bases fitting TRBD1. CDR3 length: 14 residues. V lost 0 bases to trimming and J lost 8 bases; unmatched junction nucleotides: 3. The germline gives CDR1 LGHNA, CDR2 YSLEER. The CDR3 DNA sequence: TGCGCCAGCAGCCAAGATCGACAGGGGGCAGGCTACACCTTC. Translated: CASSQDRQGAGYTF.

This chain uses TRBV2 with TRBJ2-2; D is ambiguous. The CDR3 extends over 13 amino acids. CDR1 SNHLY and CDR2 FYNNEI come from the germline V gene. V was pared by 2 bases and J by 5 bases, with 6 bases between. CDR3 DNA: TGTGCCAGCAGTGAATGGTATACCGGGGAGCTGTTTTTT. This translates into CASSEWYTGELFF.

Comments on this clone: At one boundary the junction diverges from the germline segment, which might be a read error. The chain recombines TRBV7-7 with TRBJ2-2; D is undetermined. The CDR3 totals 14 residues. CDR1 is SSHAT and CDR2 is FNYEAQ in the germline V gene (reference sequence). CDR3 sequence reads: CASSLVSTTGELFF. The DNA of the CDR3 is TGTGCTAGCAGCTTAGTTAGCACCACCGGGGAGCTGTTTTTT.

The chain carries TRBV2 and TRBJ1-5; D remains unclear. The V gene's germline CDR1 is SNHLY and CDR2 FYNNEI. The germline V and J ends were trimmed by 3 bases and 7 bases, with 16 bases remaining between them. This CDR3 is built from 15 residues. CDR3 nucleotide sequence: TGTGCCAGCAGTGAGGGCAGCCTTGTGTTGCAGCCCCAGCATTTT. It specifies CASSEGSLVLQPQHF. Complete variable domain (other parts from reference TRBV2 and TRBJ1-5): EPEVTQTPSHQVTQMGQEVILRCVPISNHLYFYWYRQILGQKVEFLVSFYNNEISEKSEIFDDQFSVERPDGSNFTLKIRSTKLEDSAMYFCASSEGSLVLQPQHFGDGTRLSIL.

The J gene is TRBJ2-7, the V gene TRBV5-1; D may be TRBD1 (6 bases). V lost 0 bases and J lost 2, with 21 bases in between. The germline CDR1 and CDR2 sequences are SGHRS and YFSETQ. The CDR3 spans 18 residues. DNA of the CDR3: TGCGCCAGCAGCTTGGCGCGTTGGTCGGGCAGGGGAACCTACGAGCAGTACTTC. This gives the protein CASSLARWSGRGTYEQYF.

The chain joins TRBV5-1 to TRBJ1-3, with 8 nucleotides matching TRBD1. Per germline, CDR1 SGHRS and CDR2 YFSETQ. With V trimmed by 2 bases and J by 2 bases, 0 bases remained unmatched. This CDR3 has 14 residues. CDR3: CASSLQGAGNTIYF. As DNA, the CDR3 is TGCGCCAGCAGCTTACAGGGGGCTGGAAACACCATATATTTT. The full variable domain, its missing parts supplied by reference TRBV5-1 and TRBJ1-3, is KAGVTQTPRYLIKTRGQQVTLSCSPISGHRSVSWYQQTPGQGLQFLFEYFSETQRNKGNFPGRFSGRQFSNSRSEMNVSTLELGDSALYLCASSLQGAGNTIYFGEGSWLTVV.

The V call is TRBV7-2, the J call TRBJ1-2; the D is unclear. CDR1 and CDR2 (germline): SGHTA, FQGNSA. V lost 3 bases, J lost 0 bases, and 11 bases lay in between. The CDR3 sequence is 15 residues long. The CDR3 loop is CASSFSGYSNYGYTF. The CDR3 DNA reads TGTGCCAGCAGCTTTTCGGGATACTCTAACTATGGCTACACCTTC.

The CDR3 DNA reads TGTGCCAGCAGTGAATCGGTACTCAACAATGAGCAGTTCTTC. It codes for CASSESVLNNEQFF. The chain links TRBV2 to TRBJ2-1; D is ambiguous. The germline CDR1 and CDR2 sequences are SNHLY and FYNNEI. The V gene lost 2 bases and the J gene lost 5 bases, with 10 bases spanning the gap. The CDR3 runs to 14 residues.

This chain joins TRBV5-1 and TRBJ1-2; 12 bases fit TRBD1. Looked up from germline, CDR1 is SGHRS and CDR2 is YFSETQ. This CDR3 has 19 amino acids. V lost 4 bases and J lost 2; bases outside the gene matches: 15. CDR3: CASSPGPPGQGAQNYGYTF. The CDR3 nucleotides read TGCGCCAGCAGCCCGGGTCCCCCGGGACAGGGGGCGCAAAACTATGGCTACACCTTC.

As to this clone: The germline gene is not matched at one end of the junction; a read error may be the cause. The V gene is TRBV6-4, the J gene TRBJ2-2; D unclear. This CDR3 has 13 amino acids. The germline CDR1 and CDR2 sequences are MRHNA and SNTAGT. The CDR3 bases are TGTGCCAGCAGCCCCCAGAACTCCGGGGAGCTGTTTTTT. Amino acids: CASSPQNSGELFF.

The chain recombines TRBV5-1 with TRBJ1-1, with 7 bases that match TRBD1. The CDR3 consists of 15 residues. The V gene end was trimmed by 0 bases and the J gene end by 3 bases; junction bases not matched to a gene: 5. CDR1 SGHRS and CDR2 YFSETQ come from the germline V gene. The CDR3: CASSLAPGTDTEAFF. CDR3 in DNA: TGCGCCAGCAGCTTGGCCCCCGGGACAGACACTGAAGCTTTCTTT.

This clone was counted only a few times. This sequence joins TRBV6-5 and TRBJ2-1; 11 positions agree with TRBD2. The CDR3 totals 15 residues. V dropped 7 bases and J dropped 5; count of bases not matched to a gene: 7. The V gene's germline CDR1 is MNHEY and CDR2 SVGAGI. The CDR3 DNA follows: TGTGCCAGCACCCACCTAGCGGGAGGTAACAATGAGCAGTTCTTC. It specifies CASTHLAGGNNEQFF.

The chain uses TRBV6-1 and TRBJ2-7; 12 bases are shared with TRBD2. The CDR3 contains 18 residues. Germline CDR1 and CDR2: MNHNS and SASEGT. V was clipped by 2 bases and J by 0 bases; unmatched bases: 8. The CDR3 protein is CASSESWLAGGSSYEQYF. The CDR3 DNA follows: TGTGCCAGCAGTGAATCTTGGCTAGCGGGAGGGAGCTCCTACGAGCAGTACTTC.